The rows below give T cell receptor beta chains drawn from one sample of a study of T cell changes during pregnancy in multiple sclerosis. Method: immunoSEQ multiplex PCR; TCRdb's copy keeps in-frame clones and lacks some. The sample lists roughly 69,000 clones; just over 90% were seen once. The sequences come from peripheral blood, collected in the third trimester of pregnancy. These receptor sequences come from a female donor with multiple sclerosis, enrolled in a pregnancy study. Both conserved end residues are part of each CDR3. The D gene is left open where the match is weak. Clone size is stated in some rows and not others, as once, few, many or a class when expanded.

clone size: -
D gene: -
J gene: TRBJ2-2
V gene: TRBV5-1
CDR3 protein: CASSLAQGSNTGELFF
CDR3 DNA: TGCGCCAGCAGCTTGGCCCAGGGATCGAACACCGGGGAGCTGTTTTTT

clone size: -
D gene: TRBD1
J gene: TRBJ2-3
V gene: TRBV7-2
CDR3 protein: CASSLRVGRTGEDF
CDR3 DNA: TGTGCCAGCAGCTTAAGGGTTGGACGGACAGGAGAGGATTTT

clone size: -
D gene: TRBD1
J gene: TRBJ1-6
V gene: TRBV7-2
CDR3 protein: CASSSQGGGSNSPLHF
CDR3 DNA: TGTGCCAGCAGCTCCCAGGGGGGAGGCAGTAATTCACCCCTCCACTTT

clone size: once
D gene: TRBD1
J gene: TRBJ2-5
V gene: TRBV5-1
CDR3 protein: CASSPGQGESETQYF
CDR3 DNA: TGCGCCAGCAGCCCGGGACAGGGTGAGTCGGAGACCCAGTACTTC

clone size: -
D gene: TRBD1
J gene: TRBJ1-2
V gene: TRBV6-6
CDR3 protein: CASNPSQGAYGYTF
CDR3 DNA: TGTGCCAGCAACCCTTCCCAGGGGGCCTATGGCTACACCTTC

clone size: -
D gene: -
J gene: TRBJ2-5
V gene: TRBV9
CDR3 protein: CASSVTPEGTQYF
CDR3 DNA: TGTGCCAGCAGCGTTACCCCAGAGGGGACCCAGTACTTC

clone size: -
D gene: -
J gene: TRBJ1-1
V gene: TRBV13
CDR3 protein: CASSLGPQGSEAFF
CDR3 DNA: TGTGCCAGCAGCTTAGGGCCCCAGGGGTCTGAAGCTTTCTTT

clone size: -
D gene: -
J gene: TRBJ2-2
V gene: TRBV7-3
CDR3 protein: CASSFRGTTGELFF
CDR3 DNA: TGTGCCAGCAGCTTTCGGGGGACCACCGGGGAGCTGTTTTTT

clone size: -
D gene: TRBD2
J gene: TRBJ2-1
V gene: TRBV5-1
CDR3 protein: CASSLILAGNNEQFF
CDR3 DNA: TGCGCCAGCAGCTTGATACTAGCGGGGAACAATGAGCAGTTCTTC

clone size: -
D gene: -
J gene: TRBJ1-6
V gene: TRBV25-1
CDR3 protein: CASSIGQFLSPLHF
CDR3 DNA: TGTGCCAGCTCGATCGGACAGTTTCTTTCACCCCTCCACTTT

clone size: -
D gene: -
J gene: TRBJ2-7
V gene: TRBV30
CDR3 protein: CAWSPKPLTGSEQYF
CDR3 DNA: TGTGCCTGGAGTCCTAAACCGTTAACAGGGTCGGAGCAGTACTTC

clone size: -
D gene: -
J gene: TRBJ1-1
V gene: TRBV13
CDR3 protein: CASSLAGVHSRANTEAFF
CDR3 DNA: TGTGCCAGCAGCTTAGCAGGGGTCCACAGCAGGGCGAACACTGAAGCTTTCTTT

clone size: -
D gene: TRBD2
J gene: TRBJ2-3
V gene: TRBV7-3
CDR3 protein: CASSPGGGTQYF
CDR3 DNA: TGTGCCAGCAGCCCCGGGGGGGGCACGCAGTATTTT

clone size: once
D gene: TRBD2
J gene: TRBJ2-1
V gene: TRBV5-1
CDR3 protein: CASSLVLAGLNEQFF
CDR3 DNA: TGCGCCAGCAGCTTGGTGTTAGCGGGGCTCAATGAGCAGTTCTTC

clone size: -
D gene: -
J gene: TRBJ1-2
V gene: TRBV21-1
CDR3 protein: CASSPGKGRANYGYTF
CDR3 DNA: TGTGCCAGCAGCCCAGGGAAGGGCCGAGCTAACTATGGCTACACCTTC

clone size: -
D gene: TRBD1
J gene: TRBJ2-7
V gene: TRBV7-9
CDR3 protein: CASSLIPGQGLHEQYF
CDR3 DNA: TGTGCCAGCAGCCTTATTCCGGGACAGGGACTCCACGAGCAGTACTTC

clone size: -
D gene: TRBD2
J gene: TRBJ2-5
V gene: TRBV28
CDR3 protein: CASTTLAGGRGETQYF
CDR3 DNA: TGTGCCAGCACTACACTAGCGGGGGGGCGGGGGGAGACCCAGTACTTC

clone size: -
D gene: -
J gene: TRBJ1-2
V gene: TRBV4-3
CDR3 protein: CASSPWGGLGGYTF
CDR3 DNA: TGCGCCAGCAGCCCGTGGGGGGGGCTGGGGGGCTACACCTTC

clone size: -
D gene: -
J gene: TRBJ1-2
V gene: TRBV28
CDR3 protein: CASSKGKGARPQNYGYTF
CDR3 DNA: TGTGCCAGCAGCAAGGGGAAAGGTGCGAGACCCCAGAACTATGGCTACACCTTC

clone size: -
D gene: -
J gene: TRBJ1-1
V gene: TRBV7-9
CDR3 protein: CASSLPLLNTEAFF
CDR3 DNA: TGTGCCAGCAGCTTACCCCTACTTAACACTGAAGCTTTCTTT

clone size: -
D gene: -
J gene: TRBJ2-5
V gene: TRBV11-2
CDR3 protein: CASSPNPTDQETQYF
CDR3 DNA: TGTGCCAGCAGCCCAAATCCGACTGATCAAGAGACCCAGTACTTC

clone size: once
D gene: -
J gene: TRBJ2-3
V gene: TRBV10-3
CDR3 protein: CAISPLDSSTDTQYF
CDR3 DNA: TGTGCCATCAGTCCTCTGGACAGCAGCACAGATACGCAGTATTTT

clone size: -
D gene: -
J gene: TRBJ1-4
V gene: TRBV28
CDR3 protein: CASSFWAPSGATNEKLFF
CDR3 DNA: TGTGCCAGCAGTTTTTGGGCCCCCTCGGGAGCAACTAATGAAAAACTGTTTTTT

clone size: -
D gene: TRBD1
J gene: TRBJ2-3
V gene: TRBV5-4
CDR3 protein: CASSLDREDTQYF
CDR3 DNA: TGTGCCAGCAGCCTCGACAGGGAGGATACGCAGTATTTT

clone size: -
D gene: -
J gene: TRBJ2-3
V gene: TRBV11-3
CDR3 protein: CASSTRGAEQYF
CDR3 DNA: TGTGCCAGCAGCACCCGCGGGGCTGAGCAGTATTTT

clone size: -
D gene: -
J gene: TRBJ1-2
V gene: TRBV6-4
CDR3 protein: CASSDKGEGGYTF
CDR3 DNA: TGTGCCAGCAGTGACAAGGGGGAAGGAGGCTACACCTTC

clone size: -
D gene: -
J gene: TRBJ2-7
V gene: TRBV6-4
CDR3 protein: CASSDLLGPAQQYF
CDR3 DNA: TGTGCCAGCAGTGACTTACTAGGGCCCGCGCAGCAGTACTTC

clone size: -
D gene: TRBD2
J gene: TRBJ2-7
V gene: TRBV27
CDR3 protein: CASSSLWTSGVEQYF
CDR3 DNA: TGTGCCAGCAGCTCGCTGTGGACTAGCGGGGTCGAGCAGTACTTC

clone size: -
D gene: -
J gene: TRBJ1-4
V gene: TRBV4-3
CDR3 protein: CASSQDSGGHNEKLFF
CDR3 DNA: TGCGCCAGCAGCCAAGATAGCGGGGGCCATAATGAAAAACTGTTTTTT

clone size: -
D gene: -
J gene: TRBJ1-2
V gene: TRBV6-1
CDR3 protein: CASSVTGGWNGYTF
CDR3 DNA: TGTGCCAGCAGTGTAACGGGTGGTTGGAATGGCTACACCTTC

clone size: -
D gene: TRBD1
J gene: TRBJ2-3
V gene: TRBV7-9
CDR3 protein: CASSVNRGRRTDTQYF
CDR3 DNA: TGTGCCAGCAGCGTAAACAGGGGTCGCCGCACAGATACGCAGTATTTT

clone size: -
D gene: -
J gene: TRBJ1-2
V gene: TRBV19
CDR3 protein: CASTTVGEGYGYTF
CDR3 DNA: TGTGCCAGTACGACCGTCGGGGAGGGCTATGGCTACACCTTC

clone size: -
D gene: TRBD2
J gene: TRBJ2-3
V gene: TRBV29-1
CDR3 protein: CSASGLAGGGTDTQYF
CDR3 DNA: TGCAGCGCCTCCGGACTAGCGGGGGGGGGCACAGATACGCAGTATTTT

clone size: -
D gene: -
J gene: TRBJ2-5
V gene: TRBV28
CDR3 protein: CASSGGETQYF
CDR3 DNA: TGTGCCAGCAGTGGAGGGGAGACCCAGTACTTC

clone size: few
D gene: -
J gene: TRBJ2-3
V gene: TRBV4-3
CDR3 protein: CASSQDRAFSSTDTQYF
CDR3 DNA: TGCGCCAGCAGCCAAGACAGGGCCTTTTCTAGCACAGATACGCAGTATTTT